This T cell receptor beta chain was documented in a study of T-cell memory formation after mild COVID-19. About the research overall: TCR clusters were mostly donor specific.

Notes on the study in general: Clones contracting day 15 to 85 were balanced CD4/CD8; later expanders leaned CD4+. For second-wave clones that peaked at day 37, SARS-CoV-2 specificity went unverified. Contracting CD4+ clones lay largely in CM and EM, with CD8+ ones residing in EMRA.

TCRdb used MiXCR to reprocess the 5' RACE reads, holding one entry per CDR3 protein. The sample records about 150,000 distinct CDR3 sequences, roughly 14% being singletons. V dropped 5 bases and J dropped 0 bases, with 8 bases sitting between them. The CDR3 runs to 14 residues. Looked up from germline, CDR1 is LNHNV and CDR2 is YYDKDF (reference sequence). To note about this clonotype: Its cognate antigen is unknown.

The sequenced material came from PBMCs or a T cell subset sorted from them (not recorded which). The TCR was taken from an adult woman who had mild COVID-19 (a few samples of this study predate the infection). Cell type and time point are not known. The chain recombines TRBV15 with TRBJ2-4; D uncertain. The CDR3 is CATSSKLAKNIQYF. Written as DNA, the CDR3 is TGTGCCACCAGCTCTAAGTTAGCCAAAAACATTCAGTACTTC.